The clone carrying this T cell receptor (beta chain) was seen repeatedly, ten times or more. Its antigen is unidentified. Germline V gene data show CDR1 as DFQATT and CDR2 as SNEGSKA (reference sequence). V dropped 0 bases and J dropped 3 bases, with 11 bases sitting between them. This CDR3 is built from 14 residues. Alongside a J-beta primer mix, a sample-barcoded 5' primer served in a second PCR lasting about 7 to 11 cycles. TCRdb used MiXCR to reprocess the 5' RACE reads, holding one entry per CDR3 protein. The sample lists 950,000 to 1,200,000 distinct CDR3 sequences, approximately 38% occurring once. These data are taken from a study of blood T cells in healthy people across ages. Study in general: The template switching approach captured approximately one barcoded beta molecule for every two T cells.

General study results and limits: More naive CD4+ cells and higher diversity marked long-lived donors relative to aged donors.

Specimen: blood. The V call is TRBV20-1, the J call TRBJ1-2; no definite D call. The origin of this receptor is a young man in good health. The CDR3 spells CSARDQPRDYGYTF. The CDR3 DNA reads as TGCAGTGCTAGAGATCAGCCGAGGGACTATGGCTACACCTTC.